What follows are 5 T cell receptor beta chains derived from one specimen sequenced in a study of shared clonotypes between healthy human individuals. Clones were read by immunoSEQ multiplex PCR, and TCRdb kept only the in-frame ones, dropping some. The table shows 2 million to 2.5 million clones, with 85% to 95% occurring only once. Sequenced material: naive CD4+ T cells from PBMCs. Described subset: CD45RA+ positively selected. The receptors were gathered from a man younger than 30 in good health. Some clones in this sample may be carry-over from other donors' samples.

The gene calls are TRBV7-2 and TRBJ2-1; 8 bases agree with TRBD2. The V gene end was trimmed by 5 bases and the J gene end by 7 bases; junction bases not matched to a gene: 10. The CDR3 runs to 15 residues. Germline V CDR1 and CDR2: SGHTA, FQGNSA. CDR3 nucleotides: TGTGCCAGCAGCCCCATGAGGGCGGGAGGTAATGAGCAGTTCTTC. Translating it yields CASSPMRAGGNEQFF.

The chain joins TRBV18 to TRBJ1-4; possible D gene TRBD1, 5 bases. The CDR3 is 15 residues long. Germline V gene data show CDR1 as KGHSH and CDR2 as LQKENI. Trimming stripped 4 bases from V and 6 bases from J, with 15 bases between. In nucleotides, the CDR3 is TGTGCCAGCTCACTGTGGGGCGCGAGGGATGAAAAACTGTTTTTT. It specifies CASSLWGARDEKLFF.

This chain uses TRBV23-1 with TRBJ2-7; D gene unclear. TRBV23-1 is filed as an ORF, its function uncertain. V lost 1 base to trimming and J lost 6 bases, with 16 bases between them. The CDR3 has 15 amino acids. The CDR3 sequence: CASSQCLGIPGEQYF. In DNA form, the CDR3 reads TGCGCCAGCAGTCAATGCCTGGGGATACCGGGCGAGCAGTACTTC.

This chain uses TRBV7-2 with TRBJ2-1; tentatively, D is TRBD2 (5 bases). The CDR3 runs to 14 residues. V was trimmed by 1 base and J by 8 bases, leaving 12 bases between them. The germline V gene has CDR1 SGHTA and CDR2 FQGNSA. The CDR3 bases are TGTGCCAGCAGCTTAGGTCCCCTCGGGGATGAGCAGTTCTTC. Translated: CASSLGPLGDEQFF.

This chain connects TRBV28 to TRBJ1-4; D possibly corresponds to TRBD1 (5 bases). There are 14 residues in the CDR3. Trimming removed 3 bases from V and 8 bases from J, with 13 bases in between. The germline gives CDR1 MDHEN, CDR2 SYDVKM. CDR3 residues: CASSLEGSREKLFF. The CDR3 DNA reads as TGTGCCAGCAGTTTGGAGGGGAGCAGGGAAAAACTGTTTTTT.